The 24 T cell receptor beta chains presented below share a single source sample, sequenced in a study of memory CD4+ T cells and cytomegalovirus serostatus. The sort gate was single viable CD3+CD4+CD8-CD45RO+ cells for memory CD4+ T cells. TCRdb keeps only in-frame clones here, not all; method: immunoSEQ multiplex PCR. The sample lists over 60,000 clones; around four fifths were seen once. The sequenced sample consisted of memory CD4+ T cells from blood. The receptors were gathered from an adult in good health and CMV-seronegative.

This rearrangement joins TRBV7-2 to TRBJ2-7; no firm D call. The germline V and J ends were trimmed by 5 bases and 5 bases, with 13 bases remaining between them. CDR1 is SGHTA and CDR2 is FQGNSA in the germline V gene. The CDR3 runs to 13 residues. DNA of the CDR3: TGTGCCAGCAGCCGCCGACATCCCGACGAGCAGTACTTC. Translation: CASSRRHPDEQYF. Full variable domain (remainder filled in from reference TRBV7-2 and TRBJ2-7): GAGVSQSPSNKVTEKGKDVELRCDPISGHTALYWYRQSLGQGLEFLIYFQGNSAPDKSGLPSDRFSAERTGGSVSTLTIQRTQQEDSAVYLCASSRRHPDEQYFGPGTRLTVT.

The CDR3 DNA is TGTGCCAGCAGTTACTCAGGGATTGCTAATGAAAAACTGTTTTTT. Its translation: CASSYSGIANEKLFF. The chain is built from TRBV6-5 and TRBJ1-4; no reliable D call. From germline, CDR1 is MNHEY and CDR2 SVGAGI. The CDR3 is 15 residues long. The ends were cut back, 0 bases at V and 3 bases at J, with 8 bases in the middle.

The rearrangement links TRBV6-6 to TRBJ1-2; TRBD1 agrees at 8 bases. The CDR3 sequence is 14 residues long. The V gene's germline CDR1 is MNHNY and CDR2 SVGAGI (reference sequence). With 6 bases clipped from V and 0 bases from J, the junction kept 3 bases outside the gene matches. CDR3 protein: CASRGTGANYGYTF. In DNA form, the CDR3 reads TGTGCCAGCAGGGGGACAGGAGCTAACTATGGCTACACCTTC.

The rearrangement uses TRBV7-2 and TRBJ1-5; 9 nucleotides line up with TRBD1. The CDR3 runs 16 residues. CDR1 SGHTA and CDR2 FQGNSA come from the germline V gene. V shed 4 bases and J 0 bases; nucleotides not matched to a gene: 4. CDR3 DNA sequence: TGTGCCAGCAGCTACCGGACAGGGGATAGCAATCAGCCCCAGCATTTT. It yields the protein CASSYRTGDSNQPQHF.

This clone was counted a few times. CDR3 residues: CASSSRGGYYEQYF. CDR3 sequence (DNA): TGTGCCAGCAGTTCGCGGGGGGGCTACTACGAGCAGTACTTC. The chain employs TRBV27 and TRBJ2-7, with 9 bases that match TRBD2. Germline CDR1 is MNHEY and CDR2 is SMNVEV (reference sequence). The trim removed 4 bases at V and 3 bases at J, leaving 4 bases unmatched. CDR3 length: 14 residues.

The CDR3 sequence is CASARVNSGANVLTF. CDR3 nucleotides: TGTGCCAGCGCACGGGTAAACTCTGGGGCCAACGTCCTGACTTTC. The V gene is TRBV6-5, the J gene TRBJ2-6; no definite D call. Per germline, CDR1 MNHEY and CDR2 SVGAGI. Trimming cost V 8 bases and J 0 bases, with 11 bases left between them. This CDR3 region has 15 residues.

The gene calls are TRBV7-2 and TRBJ2-5; unclear D gene. The CDR3 is made up of 14 amino acids. V was clipped by 1 base and J by 2 bases, with 8 bases between them. The germline CDR1 and CDR2 sequences are SGHTA and FQGNSA. The CDR3 bases are TGTGCCAGCAGCTTAGGATACAGTCAAGAGACCCAGTACTTC. Encoded protein: CASSLGYSQETQYF.

The chain employs TRBV5-8 and TRBJ1-3; 9 bases match TRBD1. Losses at the gene ends were 9 bases for V and 0 bases for J; bases not matched to a gene: 10. This CDR3 has 16 amino acids. Germline values: CDR1 SGHTS, CDR2 YDEGEE. The CDR3 here is CATAAGTGFSGNTIYF. CDR3 DNA sequence: TGTGCCACCGCCGCCGGGACAGGGTTCTCTGGAAACACCATATATTTT. The complete variable domain, with remaining parts taken from reference TRBV5-8 and TRBJ1-3, reads EAGVTQSPTHLIKTRGQQATLRCSPISGHTSVYWYQQALGLGLQFLLWYDEGEERNRGNFPPRFSGRQFPNYSSELNVNALELEDSALYLCATAAGTGFSGNTIYFGEGSWLTVV.

The chain is built from TRBV28 and TRBJ2-7, with 9 bases fitting TRBD2. The V gene end was trimmed by 4 bases and the J gene end by 7 bases; junction bases not matched to a gene: 11. This CDR3 is 15 amino acids long. Germline V gene data show CDR1 as MDHEN and CDR2 as SYDVKM. This CDR3 reads CASSSPLAGPLEQYF. CDR3 coding DNA: TGTGCCAGCAGTTCCCCTCTAGCGGGACCCTTGGAGCAGTACTTC.

This clone was picked up a small number of times. The rearrangement uses TRBV13 and TRBJ2-7, with D possibly being TRBD2 (5 bases). V gave up 5 bases and J gave up 0 bases, with 8 bases separating them. Germline assignment: CDR1 PRHDT and CDR2 FYEKMQ (reference sequence). The length of the CDR3 is 13 residues. Here the CDR3 reads CASSITSSYEQYF. The CDR3 bases are TGTGCCAGCAGCATAACTAGCTCCTACGAGCAGTACTTC.

This clone was seen many times. J is TRBJ2-7 and V is TRBV6-1; tentatively, D is TRBD1 or TRBD2 (5 bases each). V gave up 2 bases and J gave up 0 bases, with 14 bases separating them. Germline V gene lookup returns CDR1 MNHNS and CDR2 SASEGT. The CDR3 spans 16 residues. The CDR3 protein is CASSEREPGSSYEQYF. DNA for the CDR3: TGTGCCAGCAGTGAACGGGAACCAGGGAGCTCCTACGAGCAGTACTTC.

V and J are TRBV2 and TRBJ1-3; D is possibly TRBD1 (5 bases). Per germline, CDR1 SNHLY and CDR2 FYNNEI. Trimming stripped 6 bases from V and 4 bases from J, with 13 bases between. CDR3 length: 14 amino acids. CDR3 bases: TGTGCCAGCAGCCCTCAGGGCTTCGGAAACACCATATATTTT. Residues: CASSPQGFGNTIYF.

The rearrangement joins TRBV10-2 to TRBJ1-5, with D unresolved. Germline values: CDR1 WSHSY, CDR2 SAAADI. Trimming took 1 base from V and 2 from J, leaving 6 bases between them. The CDR3 consists of 14 residues. CDR3 sequence (DNA): TGCGCCAGCAGTGAGTTGGGTGGCAATCAGCCCCAGCATTTT. The encoded protein is CASSELGGNQPQHF.

The chain combines TRBV27 with TRBJ2-7; TRBD1 might be the D (6 bases). The V and J ends lost 6 bases and 6 bases respectively, with 18 bases between them. Looked up from germline, CDR1 is MNHEY and CDR2 is SMNVEV (reference sequence). The CDR3 runs to 14 residues. CDR3 DNA: TGTGCCAGCAGGATAACAGGGACCGTGGGCGAGCAGTACTTC. Translating it yields CASRITGTVGEQYF.

This clone showed up just once. The chain joins TRBV25-1 to TRBJ2-6, with TRBD1 as a possible D gene (6 bases). The V end was cut by 4 bases, the J end by 13 bases, with 14 bases between. The CDR3 has 13 residues. Germline V lookup: CDR1 MGHDK, CDR2 SYGVNS. The CDR3 DNA is TGTGCCAGCAGTGGACCGACAGGATTTGTCCTGACTTTC. Translation: CASSGPTGFVLTF.

The chain has TRBV6-6 and TRBJ1-2; D not certain. Trimming left V 5 bases short and J 6 bases short, with 16 bases between. This CDR3 spans 14 amino acids. Germline V gives CDR1 MNHNY, CDR2 SVGAGI (reference sequence). The CDR3 DNA sequence: TGTGCCAGCAGTCACCCCACGGGAGTTGATGGCTACACCTTC. It specifies CASSHPTGVDGYTF.

The chain employs TRBV12-5 and TRBJ1-5, with 7 bases identical to TRBD1. Germline-derived CDR1 and CDR2 are LGHNT and FRNRAP. The V segment lost 3 bases and the J segment 3 bases; nucleotides outside the gene matches: 8. The CDR3 sequence is 16 residues long. The CDR3 loop is CASGFGDREDNQPQHF. CDR3 nucleotides: TGTGCTAGTGGTTTCGGAGACAGGGAGGACAATCAGCCCCAGCATTTT.

The gene calls are TRBV29-1 and TRBJ2-7, with unresolved D. Germline-derived CDR1 and CDR2 are SQVTM and ANQGSEA. V was trimmed by 5 bases and J by 3 bases, leaving 17 bases between them. This CDR3 contains 14 residues. CDR3 in amino acids: CSVYDDKIYYEQYF. For the CDR3, the DNA is TGCAGCGTTTACGACGACAAGATCTACTACGAGCAGTACTTC.

This chain connects TRBV5-4 to TRBJ1-2; tentative D call: TRBD1 (5 bases). Germline V gene sequence: CDR1 SGHNT, CDR2 YYREEE (reference sequence). The ends were cut back, 4 bases at V and 8 bases at J, with 15 bases in the middle. There are 13 residues in the CDR3. As DNA, the CDR3 is TGTGCCAGCAGCGACGACAGTAAAGGAGGCTACACCTTC. Translating it yields CASSDDSKGGYTF.

V and J are TRBV27 and TRBJ2-2; no clear D gene. Germline lookup yields CDR1 MNHEY and CDR2 SMNVEV (reference sequence). The V and J ends lost 4 bases and 2 bases respectively, with 8 bases between them. This CDR3 contains 14 residues. The DNA for the CDR3 is TGTGCCAGCAGTTCCCTAGACAACACCGGGGAGCTGTTTTTT. This sequence encodes CASSSLDNTGELFF.

V is TRBV5-4 and J is TRBJ1-5; tentatively, D is TRBD1 (5 bases). Germline CDR1 SGHNT, CDR2 YYREEE (reference sequence). Deletions cut 4 bases from V and 4 bases from J, with 21 bases between. The CDR3 length is 17 residues. The DNA of the CDR3 is TGTGCCAGCAGCCGCAAGGTTGAGTCGGGGGGGAATCAGCCCCAGCATTTT. Amino acids: CASSRKVESGGNQPQHF.

This chain joins TRBV19 and TRBJ1-3, with a tentative D call TRBD1 (6 bases). The CDR3 is 16 residues long. The V gene's germline CDR1 is LNHDA and CDR2 SQIVND (reference sequence). V lost 7 bases and J lost 0, with 16 bases in between. The CDR3 DNA reads TGTGCCAGTACCCGGACAGTCCGGAGCTCTGGAAACACCATATATTTT. This gives the protein CASTRTVRSSGNTIYF.

The chain has TRBV5-8 and TRBJ2-1; D is unresolved. Germline V CDR1 and CDR2: SGHTS, YDEGEE. Trimming took off 0 bases at V and 9 bases at J, with 16 bases between the two ends. CDR3 length: 15 residues. The CDR3 loop reads CASSLDYPRGGEQFF. CDR3 DNA: TGTGCCAGCAGCTTGGACTACCCTCGCGGTGGTGAGCAGTTCTTC.

In DNA form, the CDR3 reads TGTGCCTGGAGTGTACAGCTAGCGGCCACAGATACGCAGTATTTT. Translated, it gives CAWSVQLAATDTQYF. The rearrangement joins TRBV30 to TRBJ2-3, with 7 bases matching TRBD2. With V trimmed by 0 bases and J by 2 bases, 5 bases remained unmatched. The CDR3 is 15 amino acids. Germline V lookup: CDR1 GTSNPN, CDR2 SVGIG (reference sequence).